This T cell receptor beta chain emerged from a study of T cells expressing NK-cell markers. Study-wide context: The TCR beta repertoires originated in sorted CD3+CD56+NKG2C+, CD3+CD56+NKG2C- and CD3+CD56-NKG2C+ T cells. With respect to HCMV, most of the eight sequenced donors were seropositive, and one was seronegative. Study-level results: NKG2C+ dominant clonotype frequencies in six or seven donors were roughly 1.0-7.5% of CD8+ T cells. No clear determination of HCMV specificity was made for expanded NKG2C+ T cell clones.

TCRdb reprocessed the 5' RACE reads and keeps a single row for each CDR3 protein, giving no DNA. This listing includes roughly 180,000 distinct CDR3 sequences. There are 14 residues in the CDR3. From germline, CDR1 is SGHRS and CDR2 YFSETQ. Points on this clonotype: Its specificity is unknown.

The chain uses TRBV5-1 and TRBJ1-6; TCRdb gives TRBD1 as the D gene, but with no DNA this cannot be confirmed. The sequenced material came from blood T cells: a sorted CD56 or NKG2C T cell subset, CD4+ or CD8+ T cells, or bulk PBMC T cells (not recorded which). This receptor was obtained from a woman between 18 and 75 years old in good health. The CDR3 spells CASSSQGSNSPLHF.